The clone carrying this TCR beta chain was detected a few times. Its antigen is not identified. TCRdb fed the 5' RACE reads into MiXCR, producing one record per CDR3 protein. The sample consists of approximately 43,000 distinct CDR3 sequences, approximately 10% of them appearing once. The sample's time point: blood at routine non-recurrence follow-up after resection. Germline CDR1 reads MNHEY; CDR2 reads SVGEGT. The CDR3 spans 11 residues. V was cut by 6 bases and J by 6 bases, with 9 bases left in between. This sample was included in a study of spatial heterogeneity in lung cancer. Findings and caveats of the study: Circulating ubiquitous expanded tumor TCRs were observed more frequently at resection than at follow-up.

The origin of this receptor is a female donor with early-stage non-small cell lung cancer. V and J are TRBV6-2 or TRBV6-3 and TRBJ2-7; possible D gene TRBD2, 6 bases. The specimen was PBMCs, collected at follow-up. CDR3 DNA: TGTGCCAGCAGCCCCGGGAGCGAGCAGTACTTC. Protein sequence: CASSPGSEQYF.